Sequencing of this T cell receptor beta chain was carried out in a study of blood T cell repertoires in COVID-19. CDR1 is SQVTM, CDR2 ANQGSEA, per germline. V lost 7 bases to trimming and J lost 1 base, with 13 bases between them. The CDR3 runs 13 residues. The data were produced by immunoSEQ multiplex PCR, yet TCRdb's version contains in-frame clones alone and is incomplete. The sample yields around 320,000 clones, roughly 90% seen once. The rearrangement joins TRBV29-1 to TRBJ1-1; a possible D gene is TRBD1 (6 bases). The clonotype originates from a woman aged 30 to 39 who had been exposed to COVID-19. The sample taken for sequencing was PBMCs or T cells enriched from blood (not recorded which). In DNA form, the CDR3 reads TGCAGCGCCCGGGACAACCAGAACACTGAAGCTTTCTTT. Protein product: CSARDNQNTEAFF.